The sequence of this TCR beta chain was determined in a study of human T cells and chemical hapten exposure. This clonotype was counted a few times. Its antigen is as yet unknown. TCRdb used MiXCR to reprocess the RACE reads, holding one entry per CDR3 protein. The table shows 300,000 to 450,000 distinct CDR3 sequences, with approximately 5.1% occurring only once. Indicated time point: patch test 1, 2 weeks after DPC sensitization. The treatment was: therapeutic diphenylcyclopropenone sensitization with weekly scalp DPC. Total RNA came from unfractionated whole blood. The V segment lost 0 bases and the J segment 3 bases; nucleotides outside the gene matches: 18. Germline lookup yields CDR1 SGDLS and CDR2 YYNGEE. The CDR3 has 19 residues. General study points: The study found that DPC sensitization did not change TCRs above 1 in 1000 frequency.

This TCR derives from a woman aged 45 to 65 with alopecia areata. Some clones in this sample may be carry-over from other donors' samples. The chain joins TRBV9 to TRBJ2-7, with 7 bases matching TRBD2. Sequences were derived from whole blood, sampled in connection with sensitization to the hapten diphenylcyclopropenone (DPC). CDR3 nucleotide sequence: TGTGCCAGCAGCGTAGAAGGGCGCGAAGCGGGGAAGGAAGTCTACGAGCAGTACTTC. Protein: CASSVEGREAGKEVYEQYF.